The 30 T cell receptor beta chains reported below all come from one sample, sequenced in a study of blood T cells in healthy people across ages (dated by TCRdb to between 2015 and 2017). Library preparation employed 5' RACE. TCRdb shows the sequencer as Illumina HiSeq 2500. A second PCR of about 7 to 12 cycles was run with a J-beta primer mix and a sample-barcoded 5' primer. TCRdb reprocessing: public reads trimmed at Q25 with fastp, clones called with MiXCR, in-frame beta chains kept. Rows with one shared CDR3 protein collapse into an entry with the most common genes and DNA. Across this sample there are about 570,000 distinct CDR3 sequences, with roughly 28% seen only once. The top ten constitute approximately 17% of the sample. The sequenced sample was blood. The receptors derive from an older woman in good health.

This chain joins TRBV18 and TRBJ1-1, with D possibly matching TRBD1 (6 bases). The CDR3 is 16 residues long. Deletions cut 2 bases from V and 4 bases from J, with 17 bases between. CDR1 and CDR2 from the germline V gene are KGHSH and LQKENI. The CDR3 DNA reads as TGTGCCAGCTCACCAGGGCCCGACAGGTCCTTCACTGAAGCTTTCTTT. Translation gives CASSPGPDRSFTEAFF.

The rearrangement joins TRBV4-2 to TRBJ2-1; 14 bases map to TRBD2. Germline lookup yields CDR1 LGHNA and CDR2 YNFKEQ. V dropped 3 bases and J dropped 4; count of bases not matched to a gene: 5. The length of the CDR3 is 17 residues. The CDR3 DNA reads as TGTGCCAGCAGCCAGCAGACTAGCGGGGGGGGATACAATGAGCAGTTCTTC. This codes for CASSQQTSGGGYNEQFF.

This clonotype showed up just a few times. The CDR3: CASSQTGLSNQPQHF. Here the CDR3 DNA reads TGTGCCAGCAGTCAGACAGGTTTAAGCAATCAGCCCCAGCATTTT. The chain has TRBV7-9 and TRBJ1-5, with a tentative D call TRBD1 (6 bases). V was shortened by 6 bases and J by 1 base, with 13 bases between the two germline ends. This CDR3 comprises 15 residues. CDR1 is SEHNR and CDR2 is FQNEAQ in the germline V gene (reference sequence).

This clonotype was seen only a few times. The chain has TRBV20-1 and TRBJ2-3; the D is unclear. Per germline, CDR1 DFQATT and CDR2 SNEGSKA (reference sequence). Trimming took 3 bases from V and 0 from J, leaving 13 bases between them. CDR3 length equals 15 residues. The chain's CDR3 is CSASYTDLSTDTQYF. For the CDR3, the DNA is TGCAGTGCTAGTTACACAGACCTCAGCACAGATACGCAGTATTTT.

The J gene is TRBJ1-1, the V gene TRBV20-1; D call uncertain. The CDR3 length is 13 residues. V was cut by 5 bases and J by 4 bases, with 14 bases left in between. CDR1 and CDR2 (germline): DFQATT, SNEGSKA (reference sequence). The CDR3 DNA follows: TGCAGTGCTCCCCCGCGGGCGGGCACTGAAGCTTTCTTT. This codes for CSAPPRAGTEAFF.

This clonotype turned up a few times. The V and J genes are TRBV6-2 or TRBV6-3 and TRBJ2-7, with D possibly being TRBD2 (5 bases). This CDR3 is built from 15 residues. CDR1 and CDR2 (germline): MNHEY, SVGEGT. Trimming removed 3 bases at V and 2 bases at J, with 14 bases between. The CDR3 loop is CASSYHSRTPYEQYF. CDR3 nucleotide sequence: TGTGCCAGCAGTTATCATTCCCGGACTCCCTACGAGCAGTACTTC.

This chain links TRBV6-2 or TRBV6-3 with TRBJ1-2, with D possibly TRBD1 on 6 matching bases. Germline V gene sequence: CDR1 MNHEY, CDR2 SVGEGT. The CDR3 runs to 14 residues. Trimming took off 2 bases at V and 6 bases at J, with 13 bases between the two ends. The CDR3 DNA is TGTGCCAGCAGTTACCTGGGAAGGGGGAATGGCTACACCTTC. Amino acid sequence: CASSYLGRGNGYTF.

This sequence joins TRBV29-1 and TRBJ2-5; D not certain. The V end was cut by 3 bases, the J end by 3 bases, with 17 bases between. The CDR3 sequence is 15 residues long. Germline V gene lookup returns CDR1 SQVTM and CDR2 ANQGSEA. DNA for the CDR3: TGCAGCGTTGATCCCGGACCCCCTCAGGAAGAGACCCAGTACTTC. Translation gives CSVDPGPPQEETQYF.

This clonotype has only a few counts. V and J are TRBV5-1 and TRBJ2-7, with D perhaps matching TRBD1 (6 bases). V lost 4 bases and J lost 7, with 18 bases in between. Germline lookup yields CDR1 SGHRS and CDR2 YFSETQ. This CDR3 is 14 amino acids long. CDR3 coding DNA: TGCGCCAGCAGCGAAGATGGACAGTTTGGGGAGCAGTACTTC. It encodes CASSEDGQFGEQYF.

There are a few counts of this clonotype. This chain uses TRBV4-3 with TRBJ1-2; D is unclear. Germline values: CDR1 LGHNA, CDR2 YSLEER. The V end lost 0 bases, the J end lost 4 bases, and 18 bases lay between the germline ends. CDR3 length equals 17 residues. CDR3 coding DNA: TGCGCCAGCAGCCAAGATTGGGCCCGGGGAGCCTCCTATGGCTACACCTTC. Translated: CASSQDWARGASYGYTF.

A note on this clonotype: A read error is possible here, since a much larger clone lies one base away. CDR3 region: CACSLGQQTSNEKLFF. CDR3 DNA: TGTGCCTGCAGCTTAGGACAGCAAACGTCTAATGAAAAACTGTTTTTT. The V gene is TRBV7-9, the J gene TRBJ1-4, with D perhaps matching TRBD1 (6 bases). The CDR3 loop spans 16 amino acids. Germline CDR1 reads SEHNR; CDR2 reads FQNEAQ (reference sequence).

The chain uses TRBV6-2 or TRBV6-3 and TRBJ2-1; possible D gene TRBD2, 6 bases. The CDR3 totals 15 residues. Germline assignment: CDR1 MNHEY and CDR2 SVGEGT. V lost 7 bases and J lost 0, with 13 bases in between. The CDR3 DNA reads TGTGCCAGCACTTCCGGGAGTAGCTCCTACAATGAGCAGTTCTTC. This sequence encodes CASTSGSSSYNEQFF.

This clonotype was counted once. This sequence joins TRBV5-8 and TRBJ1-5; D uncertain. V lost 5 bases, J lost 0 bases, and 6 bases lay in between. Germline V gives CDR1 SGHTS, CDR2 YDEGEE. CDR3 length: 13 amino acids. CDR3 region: CASRRYSNQPQHF. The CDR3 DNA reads TGTGCCAGCAGACGGTATAGCAATCAGCCCCAGCATTTT.

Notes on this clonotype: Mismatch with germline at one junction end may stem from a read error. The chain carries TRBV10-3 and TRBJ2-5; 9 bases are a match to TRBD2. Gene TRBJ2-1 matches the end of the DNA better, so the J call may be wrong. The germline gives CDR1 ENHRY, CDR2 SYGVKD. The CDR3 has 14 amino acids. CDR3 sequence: CAITKRGDYNEQFF. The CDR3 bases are TGTGCCATCACAAAGCGGGGGGACTACAACGAGCAGTTCTTC.

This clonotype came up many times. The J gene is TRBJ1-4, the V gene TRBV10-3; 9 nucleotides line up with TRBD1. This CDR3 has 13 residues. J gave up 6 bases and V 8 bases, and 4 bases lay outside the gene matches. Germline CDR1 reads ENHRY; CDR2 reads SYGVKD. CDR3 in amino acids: CAIGTGTDEKLFF. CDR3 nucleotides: TGTGCCATCGGGACAGGGACAGATGAAAAACTGTTTTTT.

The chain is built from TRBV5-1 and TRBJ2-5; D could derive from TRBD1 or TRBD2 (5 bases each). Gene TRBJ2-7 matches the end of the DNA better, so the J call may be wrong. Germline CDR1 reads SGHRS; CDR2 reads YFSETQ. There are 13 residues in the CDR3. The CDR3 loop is CASSLGQRVEQYF. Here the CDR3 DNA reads TGCGCCAGCAGCTTGGGACAGAGGGTCGAGCAGTACTTC.

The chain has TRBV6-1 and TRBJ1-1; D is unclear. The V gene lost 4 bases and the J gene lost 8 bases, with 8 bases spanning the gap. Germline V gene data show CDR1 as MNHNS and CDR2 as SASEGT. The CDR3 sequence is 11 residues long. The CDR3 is CASSAHLEAFF. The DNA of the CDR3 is TGTGCCAGCAGTGCCCATCTGGAAGCTTTCTTT.

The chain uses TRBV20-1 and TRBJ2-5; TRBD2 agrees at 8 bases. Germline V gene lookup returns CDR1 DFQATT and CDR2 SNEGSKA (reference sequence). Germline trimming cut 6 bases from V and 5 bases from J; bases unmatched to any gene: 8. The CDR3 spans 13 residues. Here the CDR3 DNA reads TGCAGTGCCATGGGACTAGGAGGGGAGACCCAGTACTTC. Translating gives CSAMGLGGETQYF.

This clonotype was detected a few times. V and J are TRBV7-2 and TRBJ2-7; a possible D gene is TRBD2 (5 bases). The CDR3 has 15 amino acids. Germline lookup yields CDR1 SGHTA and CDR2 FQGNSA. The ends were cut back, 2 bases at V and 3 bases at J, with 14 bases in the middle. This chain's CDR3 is CASSLTRVGLYEQYF. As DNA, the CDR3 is TGTGCCAGCAGCTTAACCCGGGTTGGACTCTACGAGCAGTACTTC.

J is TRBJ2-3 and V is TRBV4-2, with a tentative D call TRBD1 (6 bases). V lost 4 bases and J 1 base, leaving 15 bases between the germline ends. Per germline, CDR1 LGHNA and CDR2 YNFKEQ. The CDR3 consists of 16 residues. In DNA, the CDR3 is TGTGCCAGCAGCCGGCACAGGGAGATTGGCACAGATACGCAGTATTTT. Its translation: CASSRHREIGTDTQYF.

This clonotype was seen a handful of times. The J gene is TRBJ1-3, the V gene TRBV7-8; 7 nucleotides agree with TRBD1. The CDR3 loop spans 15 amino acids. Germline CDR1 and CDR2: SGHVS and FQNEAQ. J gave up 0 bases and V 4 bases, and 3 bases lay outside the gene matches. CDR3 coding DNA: TGTGCCAGCAGCTCAACAGGGGCCTCTGGAAACACCATATATTTT. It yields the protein CASSSTGASGNTIYF.

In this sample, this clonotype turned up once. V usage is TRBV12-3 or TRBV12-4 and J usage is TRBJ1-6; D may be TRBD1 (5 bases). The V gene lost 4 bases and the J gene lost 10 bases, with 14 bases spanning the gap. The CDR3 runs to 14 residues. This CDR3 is CASSSGGVGSPLHF. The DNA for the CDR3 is TGTGCCAGCAGTTCTGGGGGAGTTGGGTCACCCCTCCACTTT.

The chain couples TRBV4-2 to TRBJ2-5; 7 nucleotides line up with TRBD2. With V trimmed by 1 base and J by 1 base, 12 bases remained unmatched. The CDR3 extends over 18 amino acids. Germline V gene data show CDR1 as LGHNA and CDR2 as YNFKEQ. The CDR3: CASSQGPVVGGSQETQYF. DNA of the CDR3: TGTGCCAGCAGCCAAGGCCCCGTGGTCGGGGGGAGCCAAGAGACCCAGTACTTC.

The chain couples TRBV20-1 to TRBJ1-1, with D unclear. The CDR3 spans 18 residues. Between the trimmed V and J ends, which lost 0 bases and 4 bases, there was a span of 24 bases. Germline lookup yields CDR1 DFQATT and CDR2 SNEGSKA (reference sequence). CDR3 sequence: CSARDRKFGYKGFTEAFF. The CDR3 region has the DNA TGCAGTGCTAGAGATAGGAAATTTGGGTATAAAGGTTTCACTGAAGCTTTCTTT.

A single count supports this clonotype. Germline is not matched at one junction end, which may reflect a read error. The CDR3 DNA sequence: TGTGCCAGCAACCCTGACAGGGGGCGTAACTATGCCTACACCTTC. This codes for CASNPDRGRNYAYTF. The chain recombines TRBV6-5 with TRBJ1-2; 10 nucleotides align to TRBD1. The CDR3 extends over 15 amino acids. Germline CDR1 MNHEY, CDR2 SVGAGI.

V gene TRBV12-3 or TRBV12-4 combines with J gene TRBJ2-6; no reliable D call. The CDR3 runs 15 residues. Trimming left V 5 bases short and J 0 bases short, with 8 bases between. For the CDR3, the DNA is TGTGCCAGCAGTCAACAGTACTCTGGGGCCAACGTCCTGACTTTC. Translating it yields CASSQQYSGANVLTF.

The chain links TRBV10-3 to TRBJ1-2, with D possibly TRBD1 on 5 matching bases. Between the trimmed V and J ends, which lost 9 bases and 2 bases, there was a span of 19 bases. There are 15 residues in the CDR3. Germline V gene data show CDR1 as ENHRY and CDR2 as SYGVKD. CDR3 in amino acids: CAIKPGTTSNYGYTF. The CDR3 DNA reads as TGTGCCATTAAACCGGGGACGACGTCGAACTATGGCTACACCTTC.

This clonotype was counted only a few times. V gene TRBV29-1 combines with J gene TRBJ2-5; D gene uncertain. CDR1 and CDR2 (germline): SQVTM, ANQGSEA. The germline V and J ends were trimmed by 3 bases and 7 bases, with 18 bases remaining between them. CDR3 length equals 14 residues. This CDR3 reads CSVDSRAPLVTQYF. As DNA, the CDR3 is TGCAGCGTTGATAGTCGAGCCCCGCTGGTGACCCAGTACTTC.

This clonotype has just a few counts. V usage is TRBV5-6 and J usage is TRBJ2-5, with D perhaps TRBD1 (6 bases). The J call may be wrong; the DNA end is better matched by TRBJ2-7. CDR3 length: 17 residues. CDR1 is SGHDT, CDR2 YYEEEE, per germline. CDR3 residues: CASSPPPRTDLMAEQYF. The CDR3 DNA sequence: TGTGCCAGCAGTCCTCCTCCGAGGACAGATCTCATGGCCGAGCAGTACTTC.

The CDR3 reads CASGGGTGDFEKLFF. CDR3 sequence (DNA): TGTGCCAGCGGCGGTGGGACAGGGGATTTTGAAAAACTGTTTTTT. This chain connects TRBV4-2 to TRBJ1-4; 10 bases are a match to TRBD1. CDR3 length equals 15 residues. CDR1 is LGHNA, CDR2 YNFKEQ, per germline. V dropped 8 bases and J dropped 7; count of bases not matched to a gene: 10.